Each of the 8 T cell receptor beta chains below was sequenced from the same sample in a study of Ad26.COV2.S vaccination and SARS-CoV-2 variants. Here immunoSEQ multiplex PCR was the method, and the copy in TCRdb shows in-frame clones only, minus some. Among roughly 240,000 clones listed, more than 75% were seen once. Treatment meaning: some 20 received Ad26.COV2.S at low or high dose, single or two shots; five or six received placebo; per-sample allocation not given. Collection of the samples took place on day 63 after the first injection of vaccine or placebo. The specimen was peripheral blood, collected in a trial of Ad26.COV2.S vaccine versus placebo. These receptors were obtained from a person aged 18-65 years who received the Ad26.COV2.S COVID-19 vaccine or a placebo.

The chain combines TRBV5-1 with TRBJ1-2, with 7 positions matching TRBD1. This CDR3 has 19 amino acids. Germline trimming cut 1 base from V and 4 bases from J; bases unmatched to any gene: 19. Germline V CDR1 and CDR2: SGHRS, YFSETQ. This CDR3 is CASSLSTPDRVGVTYGYTF. CDR3 DNA sequence: TGCGCCAGCAGCTTGAGCACCCCCGACAGGGTTGGGGTCACCTATGGCTACACCTTC.

This clone was recorded once. The chain combines TRBV19 with TRBJ2-7; 7 bases match TRBD2. Germline CDR1 is LNHDA and CDR2 is SQIVND (reference sequence). The trim removed 5 bases at V and 0 bases at J, leaving 7 bases unmatched. This CDR3 is 15 amino acids long. The CDR3 DNA reads TGTGCCAGTAGTTCCCGCAAGCGGGGCTCCTACGAGCAGTACTTC. Protein sequence: CASSSRKRGSYEQYF.

This chain connects TRBV7-2 to TRBJ1-1; the D gene is possibly TRBD1 (6 bases). Germline values: CDR1 SGHTA, CDR2 FQGNSA. The V and J ends lost 5 bases and 4 bases respectively, with 11 bases between them. The CDR3 loop spans 13 amino acids. In DNA, the CDR3 is TGTGCCAGCAGCCCTGGCAGGGGCACTGAAGCTTTCTTT. It yields the protein CASSPGRGTEAFF.

The V call is TRBV7-2, the J call TRBJ1-5, with D possibly being TRBD1 (6 bases). This CDR3 region has 15 residues. From germline, CDR1 is SGHTA and CDR2 FQGNSA. Trimming took off 4 bases at V and 7 bases at J, with 17 bases between the two ends. The DNA of the CDR3 is TGTGCCAGCAGCTCCCTCGGGGGGGGCGGACAGCCCCAGCATTTT. Translating gives CASSSLGGGGQPQHF.

The rearrangement links TRBV9 to TRBJ1-1; tentative D call: TRBD1 (5 bases). Trimming cost V 0 bases and J 0 bases, with 15 bases left between them. This CDR3 contains 17 residues. Per germline, CDR1 SGDLS and CDR2 YYNGEE. CDR3 bases: TGTGCCAGCAGCGTAGATCCTCAGGGTAGGATGAACACTGAAGCTTTCTTT. Protein product: CASSVDPQGRMNTEAFF.

The chain links TRBV20-1 to TRBJ2-7, with a weak D call TRBD1 (6 bases). The CDR3 spans 11 residues. The V gene's germline CDR1 is DFQATT and CDR2 SNEGSKA (reference sequence). Trimming pared 5 bases from V and 12 bases from J, leaving 17 bases between. CDR3 loop: CSAGWGPSSYF. CDR3 DNA sequence: TGCAGTGCTGGCTGGGGGCCTAGCTCGTACTTC.

In DNA, the CDR3 is TGTGCCAGCAGTTTGAGGTCTAGCACAGATACGCAGTATTTT. Translation gives CASSLRSSTDTQYF. The chain has TRBV6-5 and TRBJ2-3; no firm D call. The CDR3 runs to 14 residues. Germline V lookup: CDR1 MNHEY, CDR2 SVGAGI. V lost 4 bases to trimming and J lost 0 bases, with 8 bases between them.

This chain links TRBV18 with TRBJ2-2; D is unclear. The CDR3 contains 16 residues. From germline, CDR1 is KGHSH and CDR2 LQKENI. V was pared by 3 bases and J by 4 bases, with 15 bases between. CDR3 DNA sequence: TGTGCCAGCTCACCGCTTCTGGGAACGGGCACCGGGGAGCTGTTTTTT. It is translated as CASSPLLGTGTGELFF. The variable domain in full, with the rest retrieved from reference TRBV18 and TRBJ2-2, is NAGVMQNPRHLVRRRGQEARLRCSPMKGHSHVYWYRQLPEEGLKFMVYLQKENIIDESGMPKERFSAEFPKEGPSILRIQQVVRGDSAAYFCASSPLLGTGTGELFFGEGSRLTVL.